This T cell receptor (beta chain) was sequenced during a study of CD8+ T cells in alopecia areata. Overall study results and limits: Many expanded lesional clones stayed in scalp and blood while on tofacitinib.

Once RNA had been extracted, it was reverse transcribed into cDNA to act as the sequencing template. This table comes from immunoSEQ multiplex PCR, and its TCRdb copy is limited to in-frame clones, with some not included. Of about 74,000 clones listed, 29% were seen once; the top ten hold 14% to 15%. The V segment lost 4 bases and the J segment 5 bases; nucleotides outside the gene matches: 8. The CDR3 totals 15 residues. Germline CDR1 is SGDLS and CDR2 is YYNGEE. Treatment reported: oral pan-JAK inhibitor, 5-10 mg twice daily. About this clone: Its antigen is still unknown.

The TCR comes from a human donor with alopecia areata. The chain combines TRBV9 with TRBJ1-2; 10 nucleotides match TRBD1. The sequencing here drew on CD8+ T cells sorted from blood, taken at week 4, from a patient treated with tofacitinib. The CDR3 loop reads CASSPGTGARYGYTF. CDR3 nucleotide sequence: TGTGCCAGCAGCCCCGGGACAGGGGCGAGGTATGGCTACACCTTC. Full variable domain (missing parts from reference TRBV9 and TRBJ1-2): DSGVTQTPKHLITATGQRVTLRCSPRSGDLSVYWYQQSLDQGLQFLIQYYNGEERAKGNILERFSAQQFPDLHSELNLSSLELGDSALYFCASSPGTGARYGYTFGSGTRLTVV.